The clone carrying this T cell receptor (beta chain) appeared a single time. Its antigen is not known. The data stem from a study of early stage breast cancer tumors. As for the study in general: Most invasive tumors, about 80% of the 16, were ER+/PR+/HER2-. Samples were sequenced at approximately 10-fold average coverage.

TCRdb's copy holds only in-frame clones and misses some; the assay was immunoSEQ multiplex PCR. The table lists about 46,000 clones, roughly 78% of them singletons. Study-level findings and limits: Most shared enriched TCRB sequences were commonly generated ones.

The source of this sequence is a person aged 35 to 50 with breast cancer. Specimen: blood.

The CDR3 region has the DNA TGTGCCAGCAGCTTAGAAAAGGGCCGGGCGGATACGCAGTATTTT. It yields the protein CASSLEKGRADTQYF. The chain couples TRBV7-8 to TRBJ2-3, with unresolved D. The length of the CDR3 is 15 residues. Trimming removed 1 base at V and 6 bases at J, with 14 bases between. Germline V CDR1 and CDR2: SGHVS, FQNEAQ. The full variable domain, its missing parts supplied by reference TRBV7-8 and TRBJ2-3, is GAGVSQSPRYKVAKRGQDVALRCDPISGHVSLFWYQQALGQGPEFLTYFQNEAQLDKSGLPSDRFFAERPEGSVSTLKIQRTQQEDSAVYLCASSLEKGRADTQYFGPGTRLTVL.